Each of the 27 T cell receptor beta chains below was sequenced from the same sample in a study of Ad26.COV2.S vaccination and SARS-CoV-2 variants. Only in-frame clones appear in the TCRdb table, and some are missing; sequencing was by immunoSEQ multiplex PCR. Of around 370,000 clones listed, approximately 81% are singletons. Treatment reported: approximately 18 received Ad26.COV2.S at low or high dose, single or two shots; five or six received placebo; per-sample allocation not given. Samples were taken on day 63 after the first vaccine or placebo injection. The specimen comprised peripheral blood, sampled in a trial of Ad26.COV2.S vaccine versus placebo. Receptors were obtained from a person between 18 and 65 years old who received the Ad26.COV2.S COVID-19 vaccine or a placebo.

The chain is built from TRBV7-2 and TRBJ1-5; weak D call: TRBD1 (6 bases). The germline CDR1 and CDR2 sequences are SGHTA and FQGNSA. The ends were cut back, 4 bases at V and 7 bases at J, with 14 bases in the middle. The CDR3 has 14 amino acids. The CDR3 DNA reads as TGTGCCAGCAGCTCAGGGGATTCAGGCCAGCCCCAGCATTTT. It yields the protein CASSSGDSGQPQHF. The entire variable domain, with the rest obtained from reference TRBV7-2 and TRBJ1-5, is as follows: GAGVSQSPSNKVTEKGKDVELRCDPISGHTALYWYRQSLGQGLEFLIYFQGNSAPDKSGLPSDRFSAERTGGSVSTLTIQRTQQEDSAVYLCASSSGDSGQPQHFGDGTRLSIL.

This clone was counted between two and nine times. CDR3 loop: CASSPSSNQPQHF. In DNA form, the CDR3 reads TGTGCCAGCAGCCCCAGTAGCAATCAGCCCCAGCATTTT. This chain uses TRBV9 with TRBJ1-5; D uncertain. V lost 4 bases and J lost 0, with 5 bases in between. In germline, CDR1 is SGDLS, CDR2 YYNGEE. The CDR3 is 13 amino acids.

The V gene is TRBV7-9, the J gene TRBJ1-2; D not resolved. V dropped 1 base and J dropped 5 bases, with 5 bases sitting between them. Looked up from germline, CDR1 is SEHNR and CDR2 is FQNEAQ (reference sequence). CDR3 size: 12 residues. CDR3 nucleotide sequence: TGTGCCAGCAGCTTAGACAGTTATGGCTACACCTTC. Amino acid sequence: CASSLDSYGYTF.

This clone was counted only a few times. The chain uses TRBV29-1 and TRBJ2-1; D is perhaps TRBD1 (6 bases). Germline CDR1 SQVTM, CDR2 ANQGSEA. This CDR3 spans 12 amino acids. Trimming stripped 6 bases from V and 7 bases from J, with 13 bases between. The CDR3 nucleotides are TGCAGCGTAAACCGGGACACGAATGAGCAGTTCTTC. Its translation is CSVNRDTNEQFF.

The genes are TRBV12-3 or TRBV12-4 and TRBJ2-3; no clear D. V dropped 3 bases and J dropped 10 bases, with 11 bases sitting between them. The CDR3 extends over 12 amino acids. DNA for the CDR3: TGTGCCAGCAGTTTTAATCAGTTGGCGCAGTATTTT. Amino acid sequence: CASSFNQLAQYF.

The V and J genes are TRBV4-3 and TRBJ2-1; TRBD2 aligns across 7 bases. V lost 5 bases to trimming and J lost 0 bases; unmatched junction nucleotides: 13. The CDR3 sequence is 18 residues long. Per germline, CDR1 LGHNA and CDR2 YSLEER. CDR3 sequence: CASSDGTILPHSYNEQFF. CDR3 bases: TGCGCCAGCAGCGACGGGACTATCTTACCCCACTCCTACAATGAGCAGTTCTTC.

As for this clone: The sample holds other DNA sequences that translate to the same CDR3. V is TRBV27 and J is TRBJ1-5; TRBD1 aligns across 9 bases. J lost 5 bases, V lost 5 bases, and 1 base had no gene match. The CDR3 extends over 13 amino acids. Germline-derived CDR1 and CDR2 are MNHEY and SMNVEV (reference sequence). In DNA, the CDR3 is TGTGCCAGCAGTAGGGACAGGGATCAGCCCCAGCATTTT. Protein: CASSRDRDQPQHF.

This clone has only a few counts. CDR3 loop: CASSLGQQGYGYTF. The DNA for the CDR3 is TGTGCCAGCAGCTTAGGTCAACAGGGCTATGGCTACACCTTC. V gene TRBV7-9 combines with J gene TRBJ1-2, with D maybe TRBD1 (6 bases). V lost 1 base to trimming and J lost 4 bases, with 10 bases between them. Germline-derived CDR1 and CDR2 are SEHNR and FQNEAQ (reference sequence). The CDR3 loop spans 14 amino acids.

The chain combines TRBV25-1 with TRBJ1-4; possible D gene TRBD1, 5 bases. The CDR3 covers 14 residues. Germline loops: CDR1 MGHDK, CDR2 SYGVNS. Trimming pared 6 bases from V and 0 bases from J, leaving 8 bases between. The CDR3 nucleotides read TGTGCCAGCAGGACAGCGGCAACTAATGAAAAACTGTTTTTT. It translates to CASRTAATNEKLFF.

V usage is TRBV11-3 and J usage is TRBJ2-1; weak D call: TRBD2 (5 bases). V lost 5 bases and J 3 bases, leaving 14 bases between the germline ends. CDR3 size: 15 residues. In germline, CDR1 is SGHNT, CDR2 YENEEA. For the CDR3, the DNA is TGTGCCAGCAGCCCAAGGACTGCCAGCTACAATGAGCAGTTCTTC. It specifies CASSPRTASYNEQFF.

The chain links TRBV10-3 to TRBJ2-5, with D uncertain. The CDR3 extends over 13 amino acids. V was trimmed by 4 bases and J by 2 bases, leaving 8 bases between them. Germline V gives CDR1 ENHRY, CDR2 SYGVKD. CDR3 bases: TGTGCCATCAGTGGTCCCGCGCAAGAGACCCAGTACTTC. Translation gives CAISGPAQETQYF.

The chain has TRBV6-5 and TRBJ1-1; D not certain. Trimming removed 6 bases at V and 7 bases at J, with 15 bases between. Germline lookup yields CDR1 MNHEY and CDR2 SVGAGI. This CDR3 spans 13 amino acids. The CDR3 region is CASRLDRGYEAFF. DNA of the CDR3: TGTGCCAGCAGACTCGACCGGGGATATGAAGCTTTCTTT.

CDR3 loop: CASSRKSPVNTEAFF. The CDR3 DNA is TGTGCCAGCAGCAGAAAGAGCCCAGTGAACACTGAAGCTTTCTTT. This chain connects TRBV21-1 to TRBJ1-1. TRBV21-1 corresponds to a pseudogene. The CDR3 covers 15 residues.

This chain uses TRBV24-1 with TRBJ1-1, with D possibly matching TRBD1 (5 bases). Between the trimmed V and J ends, which lost 4 bases and 3 bases, there was a span of 14 bases. This CDR3 spans 15 amino acids. Germline values: CDR1 KGHDR, CDR2 SFDVKD. The DNA for the CDR3 is TGTGCCACCAGTGACGGGGACGCATTGTACACTGAAGCTTTCTTT. As protein: CATSDGDALYTEAFF.

V is TRBV20-1 and J is TRBJ2-7; D not resolved. Germline V CDR1 and CDR2: DFQATT, SNEGSKA (reference sequence). This CDR3 comprises 11 residues. V lost 6 bases, J lost 3 bases, and 9 bases lay in between. The DNA for the CDR3 is TGCAGTGCACCAACCCTCTACGAGCAGTACTTC. Its protein product is CSAPTLYEQYF.

Ten or more counts support this clone. The gene calls are TRBV3-1 (or the pseudogene TRBV3-2) and TRBJ1-6; D is ambiguous. This CDR3 has 17 residues. Germline loops: CDR1 LGHDT, CDR2 YNNKEL (reference sequence). V lost 6 bases, J lost 5 bases, and 20 bases lay in between. CDR3 amino acids: CASSSTLWPKNNSPLHF. In nucleotides, the CDR3 is TGTGCCAGCAGTTCCACCCTTTGGCCCAAAAATAATTCACCCCTCCACTTT.

This rearrangement joins TRBV19 to TRBJ1-6, with 9 bases matching TRBD1. Germline trimming cut 4 bases from V and 8 bases from J; bases unmatched to any gene: 6. The V gene's germline CDR1 is LNHDA and CDR2 SQIVND (reference sequence). The CDR3 covers 15 residues. CDR3 residues: CASSTNDRGDSPLHF. CDR3 sequence (DNA): TGTGCCAGTAGTACCAACGACAGGGGGGATTCACCCCTCCACTTT.

The chain carries TRBV5-6 and TRBJ1-4, with 10 bases that match TRBD1. CDR3 length: 14 amino acids. Trimming removed 4 bases from V and 7 bases from J; junction bases left unmatched: 4. Germline CDR1 is SGHDT and CDR2 is YYEEEE. The CDR3 sequence: CASSRGTGVEKLFF. CDR3 nucleotide sequence: TGTGCCAGCAGCAGAGGGACAGGGGTTGAAAAACTGTTTTTT.

This clone was detected a few times. The V gene is TRBV7-7, the J gene TRBJ2-7, with 9 bases aligning to TRBD2. The CDR3 length is 18 residues. Germline CDR1 SSHAT, CDR2 FNYEAQ (reference sequence). J lost 5 bases, V lost 6 bases, and 20 bases had no gene match. CDR3 region: CASRSDEGRREGRHEQYF. The CDR3 DNA sequence: TGTGCCAGCAGATCAGACGAGGGACGGCGGGAGGGCCGGCACGAGCAGTACTTC.

The chain joins TRBV5-1 to TRBJ2-7; D remains ambiguous. CDR1 and CDR2 from the germline V gene are SGHRS and YFSETQ. Trimming pared 2 bases from V and 7 bases from J, leaving 7 bases between. This CDR3 has 11 residues. CDR3 DNA sequence: TGCGCCAGCAGCTTCATGGGGGAGCAGTACTTC. Amino acid sequence: CASSFMGEQYF. Based on the CDR3 plus reference TRBV5-1 and TRBJ2-7, the full variable domain is KAGVTQTPRYLIKTRGQQVTLSCSPISGHRSVSWYQQTPGQGLQFLFEYFSETQRNKGNFPGRFSGRQFSNSRSEMNVSTLELGDSALYLCASSFMGEQYFGPGTRLTVT.

V and J are TRBV10-1 and TRBJ2-5, with 9 nucleotides matching TRBD1. CDR1 is WNHNN, CDR2 SYGVQD, per germline (reference sequence). The J segment lost 6 bases and the V segment lost 6 bases, leaving 11 bases of the junction unmatched. The CDR3 is 15 amino acids. This CDR3 reads CASSPGQGSGKTQYF. The CDR3, as DNA: TGCGCCAGCAGCCCGGGACAGGGCTCGGGAAAGACCCAGTACTTC.

CDR3 sequence reads: CASSSTGGGTEAFF. As DNA, the CDR3 is TGTGCCAGCAGTTCAACAGGGGGCGGCACTGAAGCTTTCTTT. The rearrangement links TRBV6-5 to TRBJ1-1; TRBD1 matches at 9 bases. This CDR3 region has 14 residues. The germline V gene encodes CDR1 MNHEY and CDR2 SVGAGI. After removal of 4 bases from V and 4 bases from J, the junction contained 4 bases not matched to a gene.

The chain employs TRBV5-6 and TRBJ2-7, with 9 nucleotides matching TRBD1. The V gene end was trimmed by 4 bases and the J gene end by 3 bases; junction bases not matched to a gene: 5. Germline CDR1 and CDR2: SGHDT and YYEEEE. The CDR3 sequence is 14 residues long. The CDR3 sequence is CASSRGQGIYEQYF. Here the CDR3 DNA reads TGTGCCAGCAGCAGGGGACAGGGAATCTACGAGCAGTACTTC.

This clone occurred a few times. The chain recombines TRBV30 with TRBJ1-6; unclear D gene. The CDR3 has 13 residues. V shed 0 bases and J shed 6 bases, with 6 bases lying between them. Germline lookup yields CDR1 GTSNPN and CDR2 SVGIG (reference sequence). The CDR3 spells CAWSVLSNSPLHF. For the CDR3, the DNA is TGTGCCTGGAGTGTCTTATCTAATTCACCCCTCCACTTT.

V gene TRBV6-2 or TRBV6-3 combines with J gene TRBJ1-1; 10 bases match TRBD1. This CDR3 spans 15 amino acids. Germline CDR1 is MNHEY and CDR2 is SVGEGT. V dropped 0 bases and J dropped 4; count of bases not matched to a gene: 2. The CDR3 sequence: CASSYSGQGSTEAFF. CDR3 in DNA: TGTGCCAGCAGTTACTCGGGACAGGGGAGCACTGAAGCTTTCTTT.

The chain recombines TRBV5-1 with TRBJ2-3, with 9 bases identical to TRBD1. V gave up 3 bases and J gave up 3 bases; unmatched junction bases: 5. Germline V gives CDR1 SGHRS, CDR2 YFSETQ. This CDR3 region has 15 residues. CDR3 nucleotide sequence: TGCGCCAGCAGCTCCGGGACAGGGATTACAGATACGCAGTATTTT. Translating gives CASSSGTGITDTQYF. Full variable domain (rest looked up from reference TRBV5-1 and TRBJ2-3): KAGVTQTPRYLIKTRGQQVTLSCSPISGHRSVSWYQQTPGQGLQFLFEYFSETQRNKGNFPGRFSGRQFSNSRSEMNVSTLELGDSALYLCASSSGTGITDTQYFGPGTRLTVL.

V is TRBV11-2 and J is TRBJ1-1; D not resolved. This CDR3 comprises 14 residues. The germline V gene has CDR1 SGHAT and CDR2 FQNNGV. V was trimmed by 2 bases and J by 2 bases, leaving 9 bases between them. The CDR3 here is CASSLSEGNTEAFF. CDR3 in DNA: TGTGCCAGCAGCTTAAGTGAGGGAAACACTGAAGCTTTCTTT.